The next 15 T cell receptor beta chains were all read from a single sample in a study of long-term antiretroviral therapy in people with HIV. Survey level was the resolution at which the v3.0 immunoSEQ assay ran. The assay was immunoSEQ multiplex PCR, and TCRdb's table has in-frame clones only and misses some. The table lists 9,500 to 11,000 clones, around 81% of them singletons. The sequenced sample was unsorted PBMCs, obtained 1.8 years after starting antiretroviral therapy. The receptors were sampled from a man aged 35 to 55 with HIV.

Within the sample, this clone is medium-sized. The chain has TRBV27 and TRBJ1-1, with no clear D. The CDR3 runs to 14 residues. The V end lost 4 bases, the J end lost 3 bases, and 12 bases lay between the germline ends. Germline assignment: CDR1 MNHEY and CDR2 SMNVEV (reference sequence). CDR3 loop: CASSSWSRDTEAFF. DNA of the CDR3: TGTGCCAGCAGTTCCTGGTCCCGCGACACTGAAGCTTTCTTT.

This chain joins TRBV29-1 and TRBJ2-1, with D hard to call. CDR1 is SQVTM, CDR2 ANQGSEA, per germline. V lost 7 bases to trimming and J lost 4 bases, with 5 bases between them. The CDR3 covers 10 residues. The CDR3 nucleotides are TGCAGCGGACGGTACAATGAGCAGTTCTTC. This encodes CSGRYNEQFF.

This clone turned up a few times. V is TRBV7-2 and J is TRBJ1-2; D remains ambiguous. Trimming took off 3 bases at V and 4 bases at J, with 6 bases between the two ends. This CDR3 comprises 12 residues. Germline V gene lookup returns CDR1 SGHTA and CDR2 FQGNSA. This CDR3 is CASSLAGYGYTF. The CDR3 bases are TGTGCCAGCAGCTTGGCAGGCTATGGCTACACCTTC.

This chain joins TRBV5-1 and TRBJ1-2; D is ambiguous. The ends were cut back, 2 bases at V and 2 bases at J, with 7 bases in the middle. The CDR3 is 13 residues long. Germline V CDR1 and CDR2: SGHRS, YFSETQ. The CDR3 sequence: CASSFPGNYGYTF. The CDR3 DNA sequence: TGCGCCAGCAGCTTTCCAGGAAACTATGGCTACACCTTC.

This clone was seen only once. The chain joins TRBV7-6 to TRBJ2-7, with TRBD2 identical over 9 bases. The CDR3 has 15 amino acids. CDR1 is SGHVS and CDR2 is FNYEAQ in the germline V gene. Losses at the gene ends were 1 base for V and 4 bases for J; bases not matched to a gene: 5. The CDR3 here is CASSLGLAGLYEQYF. CDR3 DNA sequence: TGTGCCAGCAGCTTAGGCCTAGCGGGATTATACGAGCAGTACTTC.

The chain employs TRBV6-4 and TRBJ2-1; D is unclear. V was shortened by 0 bases and J by 10 bases, with 10 bases between the two germline ends. Germline CDR1 and CDR2: MRHNA and SNTAGT. The CDR3 covers 13 residues. CDR3 amino acids: CASSDSTPGEQFF. The CDR3 nucleotides are TGTGCCAGCAGTGACTCGACCCCAGGCGAGCAGTTCTTC.

The V call is TRBV18, the J call TRBJ2-7; no clear D gene. This CDR3 comprises 12 residues. V was pared by 3 bases and J by 2 bases, with 5 bases between. Germline CDR1 KGHSH, CDR2 LQKENI. In nucleotides, the CDR3 is TGTGCCAGCTCACCCGGACCCTACGAGCAGTACTTC. Its protein product is CASSPGPYEQYF.

The chain recombines TRBV29-1 with TRBJ2-2; 8 bases are a match to TRBD1. The germline CDR1 and CDR2 sequences are SQVTM and ANQGSEA. After removal of 5 bases from V and 4 bases from J, the junction contained 6 bases not matched to a gene. This CDR3 is 14 amino acids long. DNA of the CDR3: TGCAGCGTTCTCCCAGGGGGCGCCACCGGGGAGCTGTTTTTT. It translates to CSVLPGGATGELFF.

This chain links TRBV9 with TRBJ1-1; 7 bases are a match to TRBD1. The CDR3 runs 13 residues. V lost 3 bases and J lost 5; bases outside the gene matches: 4. Germline CDR1 SGDLS, CDR2 YYNGEE. The CDR3 coding sequence is TGTGCCAGCAGCGCAGCAGGGGGGACTGAAGCTTTCTTT. Translation gives CASSAAGGTEAFF.

The chain combines TRBV7-8 with TRBJ2-3; 9 nucleotides line up with TRBD2. Per the germline V gene, CDR1 is SGHVS and CDR2 is FQNEAQ. CDR3 length: 15 residues. V lost 3 bases, J lost 4 bases, and 5 bases stayed unmatched. CDR3 residues: CASSLSSGMADTQYF. Written as DNA, the CDR3 is TGTGCCAGCAGCTTGTCTAGCGGGATGGCAGATACGCAGTATTTT.

The chain carries TRBV28 and TRBJ2-7; D ambiguous. The CDR3 consists of 13 residues. Germline-derived CDR1 and CDR2 are MDHEN and SYDVKM. Trimming removed 6 bases at V and 1 base at J, with 10 bases between. In nucleotides, the CDR3 is TGTGCCAGCAGCAACACAGCTTCCTACGAGCAGTACTTC. This codes for CASSNTASYEQYF.

The V and J genes are TRBV10-3 and TRBJ1-1; D possibly corresponds to TRBD1 (6 bases). The length of the CDR3 is 15 residues. V was clipped by 0 bases and J by 4 bases, with 12 bases between them. Germline V gene data show CDR1 as ENHRY and CDR2 as SYGVKD. Here the CDR3 reads CAISESGGSGTEAFF. The CDR3 nucleotides read TGTGCCATCAGTGAGTCAGGGGGGAGTGGCACTGAAGCTTTCTTT.

The chain recombines TRBV19 with TRBJ2-7; D not certain. The V gene's germline CDR1 is LNHDA and CDR2 SQIVND (reference sequence). The CDR3 length is 12 residues. Trimming removed 5 bases at V and 2 bases at J, with 7 bases between. The CDR3 DNA reads as TGTGCCAGTAGTCCAGGAGCCTACGAGCAGTACTTC. It yields the protein CASSPGAYEQYF. Based on the CDR3 plus reference TRBV19 and TRBJ2-7, the full variable domain is DGGITQSPKYLFRKEGQNVTLSCEQNLNHDAMYWYRQDPGQGLRLIYYSQIVNDFQKGDIAEGYSVSREKKESFPLTVTSAQKNPTAFYLCASSPGAYEQYFGPGTRLTVT.

The chain combines TRBV27 with TRBJ2-2, with TRBD2 matching 13 bases. CDR1 MNHEY and CDR2 SMNVEV come from the germline V gene (reference sequence). The CDR3 totals 16 residues. V lost 7 bases, J lost 4 bases, and 6 bases stayed unmatched. The DNA for the CDR3 is TGTGCCAGCACACCCGGACTAGCGGGAGTCACCGGGGAGCTGTTTTTT. This codes for CASTPGLAGVTGELFF.

This clone was observed a few times. The rearrangement joins TRBV29-1 to TRBJ2-1; D is unresolved. This CDR3 has 10 residues. Germline V gene sequence: CDR1 SQVTM, CDR2 ANQGSEA. Trimming took 5 bases from V and 6 from J, leaving 5 bases between them. The CDR3 here is CSVSSNEQFF. The CDR3 coding sequence is TGCAGCGTTAGTTCCAATGAGCAGTTCTTC.